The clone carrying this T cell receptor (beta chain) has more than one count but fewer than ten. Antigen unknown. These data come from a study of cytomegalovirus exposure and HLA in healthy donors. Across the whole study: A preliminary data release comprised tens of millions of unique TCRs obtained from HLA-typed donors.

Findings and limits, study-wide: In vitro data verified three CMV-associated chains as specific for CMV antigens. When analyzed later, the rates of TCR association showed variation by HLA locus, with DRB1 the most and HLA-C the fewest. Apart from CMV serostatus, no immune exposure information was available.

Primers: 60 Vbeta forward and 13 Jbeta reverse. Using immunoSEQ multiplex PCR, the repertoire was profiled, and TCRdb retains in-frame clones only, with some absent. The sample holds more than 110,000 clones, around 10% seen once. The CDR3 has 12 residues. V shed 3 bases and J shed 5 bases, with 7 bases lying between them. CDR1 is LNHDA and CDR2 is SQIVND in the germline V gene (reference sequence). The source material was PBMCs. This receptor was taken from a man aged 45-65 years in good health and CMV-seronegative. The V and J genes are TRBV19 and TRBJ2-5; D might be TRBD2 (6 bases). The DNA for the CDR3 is TGTGCCAGTAGTATTGGGGGGGAGACCCAGTACTTC. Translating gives CASSIGGETQYF.